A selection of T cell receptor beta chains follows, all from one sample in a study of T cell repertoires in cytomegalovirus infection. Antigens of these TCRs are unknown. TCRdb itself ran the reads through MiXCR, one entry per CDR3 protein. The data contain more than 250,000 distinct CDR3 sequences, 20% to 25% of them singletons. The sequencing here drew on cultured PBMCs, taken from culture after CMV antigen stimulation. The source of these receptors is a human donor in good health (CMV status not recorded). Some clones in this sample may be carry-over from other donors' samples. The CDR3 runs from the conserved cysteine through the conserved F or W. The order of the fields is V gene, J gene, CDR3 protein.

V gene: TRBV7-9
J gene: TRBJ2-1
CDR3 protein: CASSSILAGAYNEQFF

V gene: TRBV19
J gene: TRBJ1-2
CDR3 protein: CASSMALGGYTF

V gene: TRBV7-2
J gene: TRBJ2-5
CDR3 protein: CASSLKGRGPGETQYF

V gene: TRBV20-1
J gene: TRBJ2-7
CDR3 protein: CSARESGLPSYEQYF

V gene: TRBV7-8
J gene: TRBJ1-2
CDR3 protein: CASSIGQGDYGYTF

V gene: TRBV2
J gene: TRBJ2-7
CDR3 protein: CASSVWTSGGEQYF

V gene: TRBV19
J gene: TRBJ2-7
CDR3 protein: CASSSARTSFSYEQYF

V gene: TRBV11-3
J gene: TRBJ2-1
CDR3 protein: CASSRGGGFNEQFF

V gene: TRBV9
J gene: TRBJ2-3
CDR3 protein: CASNTEGDTQYF

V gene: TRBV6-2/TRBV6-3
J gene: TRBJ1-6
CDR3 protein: CASSRIGTTNSPLHF

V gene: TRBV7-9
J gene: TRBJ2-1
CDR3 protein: CASSSKRETRRNEQFF

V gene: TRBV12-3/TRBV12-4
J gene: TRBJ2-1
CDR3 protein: CASSSSGADNEQFF

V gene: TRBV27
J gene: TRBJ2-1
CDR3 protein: CASSLSPTRLAGGFYNEQFF

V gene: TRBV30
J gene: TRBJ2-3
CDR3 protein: CAWGKQATSTDTQYF

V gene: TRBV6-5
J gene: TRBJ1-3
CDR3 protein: CASSYRRGTTSGNTIYF

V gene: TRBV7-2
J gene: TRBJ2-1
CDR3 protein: CASTLSRDRPYNEQFF

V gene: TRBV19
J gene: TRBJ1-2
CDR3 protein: CASSQGYGGYTF

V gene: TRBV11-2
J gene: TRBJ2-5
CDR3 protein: CASSLDSSGRQQETQYF

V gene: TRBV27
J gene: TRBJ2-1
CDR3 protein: CASSPLSSGRGNEQFF

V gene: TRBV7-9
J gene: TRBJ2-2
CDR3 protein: CASSSSGKVNTGELFF

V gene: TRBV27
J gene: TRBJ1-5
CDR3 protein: CASRLDRGHQPQHF